This TCR beta chain was captured by sequencing in a study of cytomegalovirus exposure and HLA in healthy donors. This CDR3 has 15 residues. The germline gives CDR1 SGDLS, CDR2 YYNGEE. Trimming took off 0 bases at V and 1 base at J, with 9 bases between the two ends. Primers for the PCR totalled 60 Vbeta and 13 Jbeta. Generated by immunoSEQ multiplex PCR, the TCRdb table keeps only in-frame clones and is missing some. The sample shows nearly 65,000 clones, 73% of them seen only once. Study-wide results and caveats: With further analysis later on, most CMV-associated TCR beta chains appeared HLA-restricted. Being productive about 87% or about 30% of the time was typical of most TCR beta V segments in an earlier analysis.

A remark on this clone: Its antigen remains unknown.

The sequenced sample was PBMCs. The TCR originated in a man in his fifties or sixties in good health and CMV-seronegative. The chain couples TRBV9 to TRBJ2-3, with a possible D match to TRBD1 (5 bases). CDR3 amino acids: CASSVDGHRTDTQYF. CDR3 DNA: TGTGCCAGCAGCGTAGATGGACACCGCACAGATACGCAGTATTTT.